This section outlines one TCR beta chain sequence together with its context. TCR analog templates of synthetic origin were spiked into each PCR. Sequencing was performed with immunoSEQ multiplex PCR; in TCRdb, only in-frame clones are kept and a portion is missing. The profile shows roughly 90,000 clones, approximately 88% of them singletons. The data derive from a study of PD-L1 blockade in urothelial cancer. At the level of the study: The patients first took atezolizumab in 2014, receiving 1,200 mg intravenously every 3 weeks.

CDR1 and CDR2 (germline): SGHKS, YYEKEE (reference sequence). V shed 3 bases and J shed 0 bases, with 18 bases lying between them. This CDR3 is built from 18 residues. The time point here: pretreatment peripheral blood. The starting material was PBMCs, obtained around atezolizumab (anti-PD-L1) treatment. The rearrangement joins TRBV5-5 to TRBJ1-4; weak D call: TRBD1 (5 bases). The source is a woman aged 80 or older with urothelial cancer. The CDR3 coding sequence is TGTGCCAGCAGCTCGGATCGGAGGGACTCCGCAACTAATGAAAAACTGTTTTTT. Encoded protein: CASSSDRRDSATNEKLFF.